A selection of T cell receptor beta chains follows, all from one sample in a study of blood T cell repertoires in COVID-19. Some clones are missing from TCRdb's copy, which holds only in-frame ones; the method was immunoSEQ multiplex PCR. The table lists over 150,000 clones, about 90% of them singletons. Sequenced material: PBMCs or T cells enriched from blood (not recorded which). The receptors here all came from a woman aged 50 to 60 who had recovered from COVID-19. The CDR3 runs from the conserved cysteine through the conserved F or W. Each record gives: D gene, V gene, J gene, clone size, CDR3 protein, CDR3 DNA. A D gene is named only where the DNA matches it firmly. Part of the rows lack a size; the others show once, few, many or a class for expanded clones.

>TRBD1|TRBV7-2|TRBJ2-7|-
CASSFYGQGNEQYF
TGTGCCAGCAGCTTCTACGGACAGGGTAACGAGCAGTACTTC
>TRBD1|TRBV7-9|TRBJ1-2|-
CASSSDRFNYGYTF
TGTGCCAGCAGCTCGGACAGGTTTAACTATGGCTACACCTTC
>-|TRBV28|TRBJ1-4|-
CASLTGPNEKLFF
TGTGCCAGTTTAACAGGGCCGAATGAAAAACTGTTTTTT
>-|TRBV11-2|TRBJ1-6|-
CASSLGGPGNNSPLHF
TGTGCCAGCAGCTTAGGAGGGCCAGGCAATAATTCACCCCTCCACTTT
>TRBD1|TRBV7-9|TRBJ1-2|-
CASSTQTKQGANSPYGYTF
TGTGCCAGCAGCACTCAAACGAAACAGGGGGCCAATTCCCCATATGGCTACACCTTC
>TRBD1|TRBV24-1|TRBJ2-2|-
CATSDPPGDRVGTGELFF
TGTGCCACCAGTGATCCGCCGGGGGACAGGGTGGGTACCGGGGAGCTGTTTTTT
>TRBD1|TRBV18|TRBJ1-1|-
CASSLQGGSEAFF
TGTGCCAGCTCTCTTCAGGGGGGCTCTGAAGCTTTCTTT
>TRBD2|TRBV5-1|TRBJ2-7|-
CASSLEPAGGPYEQYF
TGCGCCAGCAGCTTGGAACCAGCGGGGGGGCCCTACGAGCAGTACTTC
>-|TRBV15|TRBJ2-2|-
CATSRNAGQTPTGELFF
TGTGCCACCAGCAGAAACGCGGGACAGACACCGACCGGGGAGCTGTTTTTT
>-|TRBV14|TRBJ1-2|-
CASSQETYYGYTF
TGTGCCAGCAGCCAAGAAACTTACTATGGCTACACCTTC
>-|TRBV28|TRBJ1-1|-
CASSGVPAPIEAFF
TGTGCCAGTTCAGGGGTCCCTGCGCCGATTGAAGCTTTCTTT
>TRBD1|TRBV2|TRBJ1-4|-
CASSEERDRAEKLFF
TGTGCCAGCAGTGAAGAGAGAGACAGGGCGGAAAAACTGTTTTTT
>TRBD1|TRBV27|TRBJ2-7|-
CASSLSFHRGYEQYF
TGTGCCAGCAGTTTATCGTTTCACAGGGGTTACGAGCAGTACTTC
>-|TRBV5-1|TRBJ2-5|-
CASSLIPGETQYF
TGCGCCAGCAGCTTAATTCCGGGGGAGACCCAGTACTTC
>-|TRBV6-6|TRBJ2-7|-
CATREGANYEQYF
TGTGCCACCAGGGAGGGGGCGAACTACGAGCAGTACTTC
>-|TRBV28|TRBJ1-3|-
CASSLPRYSGNTIYF
TGTGCCAGCAGTTTACCGAGGTACTCTGGAAACACCATATATTTT
>-|TRBV12-3/TRBV12-4|TRBJ1-2|few
CASSSREDYGYTF
TGTGCCAGCAGTTCTAGGGAGGACTATGGCTACACCTTC
>TRBD1|TRBV19|TRBJ1-2|-
CASSTGQTRNGYTF
TGTGCCAGTAGTACGGGACAGACAAGAAATGGCTACACCTTC
>-|TRBV7-2|TRBJ2-7|-
CASSLGGTPAYEQYF
TGTGCCAGCAGCTTAGGAGGCACACCGGCCTACGAGCAGTACTTC
>TRBD2|TRBV7-9|TRBJ2-5|-
CASSPSTTSGSLETQYF
TGTGCCAGCAGCCCATCCACGACTAGCGGGAGCTTGGAGACCCAGTACTTC
>TRBD1|TRBV25-1|TRBJ2-7|-
CASSTGTAVLEQYF
TGTGCCAGCAGTACCGGGACAGCCGTCCTCGAGCAGTACTTC
>TRBD1|TRBV4-1|TRBJ1-1|-
CASSQAWDREAFF
TGCGCCAGCAGCCAAGCCTGGGACAGGGAAGCTTTCTTT
>-|TRBV18|TRBJ1-3|-
CASSPESVSGNTIYF
TGTGCCAGCTCACCGGAAAGCGTCTCTGGAAACACCATATATTTT
>TRBD2|TRBV10-1|TRBJ2-1|-
CASSDSGLENNEQFF
TGCGCCAGCAGTGATTCAGGACTAGAGAACAATGAGCAGTTCTTC
>TRBD2|TRBV10-3|TRBJ2-7|-
CATGLAGNEQYF
TGTGCCACCGGACTAGCGGGTAACGAGCAGTACTTC
>-|TRBV7-6|TRBJ2-1|-
CASSLTGVTYNEQFF
TGTGCCAGCAGTTTAACAGGCGTGACCTACAATGAGCAGTTCTTC
>TRBD1|TRBV7-2|TRBJ2-7|-
CASSFTGGFYEQYF
TGTGCCAGCAGCTTTACAGGGGGATTCTACGAGCAGTACTTC
>TRBD1|TRBV28|TRBJ1-4|-
CASSLSGTDLAKLFF
TGTGCCAGCAGTTTATCGGGGACAGACCTGGCCAAACTGTTTTTT
>-|TRBV6-5|TRBJ2-3|-
CASKRQESSDTQYF
TGTGCCAGCAAACGTCAGGAAAGTTCAGATACGCAGTATTTT
>-|TRBV6-5|TRBJ2-7|-
CASTGRAEQYF
TGTGCCAGCACCGGCAGGGCCGAGCAGTACTTC
>TRBD2|TRBV3-1/TRBV3-2|TRBJ2-1|-
CASSQFPGTSAYNEQFF
TGTGCCAGCAGCCAGTTTCCCGGGACTAGCGCCTACAATGAGCAGTTCTTC
>TRBD1|TRBV7-9|TRBJ1-2|-
CASWGTGDDYGYTF
TGTGCCAGCTGGGGGACAGGGGATGACTATGGCTACACCTTC
>-|TRBV5-1|TRBJ1-4|-
CASSLPPARGGGEKLFF
TGCGCCAGCAGCCTACCCCCTGCGCGGGGCGGGGGTGAAAAACTGTTTTTT
>TRBD2|TRBV7-6|TRBJ2-3|-
CASSPGLAGSPQDTQYF
TGTGCCAGCAGCCCCGGACTAGCGGGATCGCCGCAAGATACGCAGTATTTT
>TRBD2|TRBV15|TRBJ2-3|-
CATSRARAGSTDTQYF
TGTGCCACCAGCAGAGCTCGAGCGGGGAGCACAGATACGCAGTATTTT
>TRBD1|TRBV5-1|TRBJ2-7|few
CASSLTGTGYWATAASYYEQYF
TGCGCCAGCAGCTTAACCGGGACAGGGTATTGGGCTACCGCGGCCTCGTACTACGAGCAGTACTTC
>-|TRBV30|TRBJ1-4|-
CAWSVQGKNEKLFF
TGTGCCTGGAGTGTTCAGGGGAAGAATGAAAAACTGTTTTTT